The sample holds a few counts of the clone carrying this T cell receptor (beta chain). The data belong to a study of T cells after yellow fever vaccination. About the study: Where fractions had low cell numbers, libraries were prepared from them with the SMART-Seq v4 Ultra Low Input RNA kit.

The CDR3 sequence is 8 residues long. Germline CDR1 is DFQATT and CDR2 is SNEGSKA (reference sequence). Making TCR cDNA involved 5'RACE template switching, which added UMIs and a universal primer site. Using its own MiXCR run on the 5' RACE reads, TCRdb lists one record per CDR3 protein. The repertoire consists of roughly 500,000 distinct CDR3 sequences, with 15% to 20% occurring once and the leading ten covering around 15%. The sequence came from a man aged 30 to 39 who received the YFV17D yellow fever vaccine. The V and J genes are TRBV20-1 and TRBJ2-1, with D unresolved. The sequencing used PBMCs, collected 15 days after the yellow fever booster vaccination. The CDR3 nucleotides read TGCACCCAGGATGAGCAGTTCTTC. It encodes CTQDEQFF.